This T cell receptor (beta chain) was recovered during a study of T cell responses to AZD1222 COVID-19 vaccine. Whole-study results and caveats: There were repertoire samples only from the period after the peak T cell response. Spike-wide vaccine-associated CD4 TCRs dominated at 160-218 and 743-854. Donor demographics were predominantly white British with a female majority; clonal diversity may be underestimated.

Sequencing was performed with immunoSEQ multiplex PCR; in TCRdb, only in-frame clones are kept and a portion is missing. The sample comprises about 130,000 clones, 88% of which are singletons, and around 8% rests with the top ten. As for this clone: Its antigen is unknown.

The sequenced sample was peripheral blood, obtained on day 0 of AZD1222 vaccination. The TCR sequence derives from an adult in good health.

CDR3 DNA: TGTGCCAGCAGTGTGAAAACGATCGGGGCCAACGTCCTGACTTTC. It specifies CASSVKTIGANVLTF. J is TRBJ2-6 and V is TRBV2, with D hard to call. Trimming removed 4 bases at V and 4 bases at J, with 11 bases between. Germline-derived CDR1 and CDR2 are SNHLY and FYNNEI. The CDR3 spans 15 residues.